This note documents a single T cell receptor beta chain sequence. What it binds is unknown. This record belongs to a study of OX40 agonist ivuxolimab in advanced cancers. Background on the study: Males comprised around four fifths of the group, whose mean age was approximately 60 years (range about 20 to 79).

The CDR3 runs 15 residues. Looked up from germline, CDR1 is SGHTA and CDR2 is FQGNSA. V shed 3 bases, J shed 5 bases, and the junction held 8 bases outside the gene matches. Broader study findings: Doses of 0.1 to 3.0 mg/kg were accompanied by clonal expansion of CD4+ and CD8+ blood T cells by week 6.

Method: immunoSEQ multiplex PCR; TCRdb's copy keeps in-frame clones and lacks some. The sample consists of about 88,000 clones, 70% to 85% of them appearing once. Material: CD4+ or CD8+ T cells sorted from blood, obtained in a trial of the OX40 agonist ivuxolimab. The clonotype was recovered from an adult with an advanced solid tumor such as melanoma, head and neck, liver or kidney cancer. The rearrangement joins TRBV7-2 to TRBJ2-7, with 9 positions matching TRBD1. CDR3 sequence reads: CASSFLGTGRDEQYF. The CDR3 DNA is TGTGCCAGCAGCTTCCTCGGGACAGGGCGCGACGAGCAGTACTTC.